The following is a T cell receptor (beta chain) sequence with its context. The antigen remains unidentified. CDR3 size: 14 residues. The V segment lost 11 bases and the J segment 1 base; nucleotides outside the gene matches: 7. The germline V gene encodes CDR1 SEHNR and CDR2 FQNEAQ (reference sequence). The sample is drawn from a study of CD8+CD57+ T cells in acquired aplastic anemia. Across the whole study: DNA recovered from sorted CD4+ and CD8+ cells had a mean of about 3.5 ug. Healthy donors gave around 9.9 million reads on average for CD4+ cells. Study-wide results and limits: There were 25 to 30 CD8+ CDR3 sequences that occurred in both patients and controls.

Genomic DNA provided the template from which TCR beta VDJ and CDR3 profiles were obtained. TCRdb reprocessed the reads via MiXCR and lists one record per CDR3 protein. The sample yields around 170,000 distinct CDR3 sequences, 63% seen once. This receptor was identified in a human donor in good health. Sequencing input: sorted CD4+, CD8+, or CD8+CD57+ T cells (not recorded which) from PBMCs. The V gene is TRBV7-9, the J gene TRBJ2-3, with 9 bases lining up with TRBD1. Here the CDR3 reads CAGGQGTGTDTQYF. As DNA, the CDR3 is TGTGCCGGGGGACAGGGAACGGGCACAGATACGCAGTATTTT.